This TCR beta chain originates from a study of long-term antiretroviral therapy in people with HIV. Version v3.0 of the immunoSEQ assay ran at survey level. Profiled with immunoSEQ multiplex PCR; TCRdb holds only in-frame clones, not every one. The table records 24,000 or so clones, more than 85% of them present only once. Notes on the study in general: Diversity remained lower than transplant donor controls, even though it increased after ART. Sampling of blood ran from the mid-2000s to the late 2010s, and older ART regimens were possibly in use.

Cryopreserved PBMC numbered roughly 1-10 million per sample before DNA extraction. On this clone itself: Its antigen is not known.

V lost 5 bases and J 2 bases, leaving 15 bases between the germline ends. The CDR3 runs 15 residues. Per the germline V gene, CDR1 is MNHEY and CDR2 is SVGAGI. This receptor was identified in a woman in her 30s with HIV. Specimen: unsorted PBMCs, collected 1.9 years after starting antiretroviral therapy. The chain recombines TRBV6-5 with TRBJ1-1, with D possibly TRBD1 on 5 matching bases. DNA of the CDR3: TGTGCCAGCAGTCCGCCGGGACGGACAAACACTGAAGCTTTCTTT. It is translated as CASSPPGRTNTEAFF.